The 19 T cell receptor beta chains presented below share a single source sample, sequenced in a study of T cell repertoires in cytomegalovirus infection. No antigens are known for them. TCRdb re-called the reads with MiXCR, one entry per CDR3 protein. The sample records under 300,000 distinct CDR3 sequences, about 20% being singletons. The material sequenced was cultured PBMCs, taken from culture after CMV antigen stimulation. These receptors originate from a human donor in good health (CMV status not recorded). Some clones in this sample may be carry-over from other donors' samples.

The J gene is TRBJ1-4, the V gene TRBV11-2; the match to TRBD1 covers 8 bases. This CDR3 comprises 17 residues. Trimming at V came to 1 base and at J to 5 bases, leaving 9 bases not matched to a gene. CDR1 SGHAT and CDR2 FQNNGV come from the germline V gene. CDR3 DNA sequence: TGTGCCAGCAGCTTAGGTCCCGGACAGGGCCCAAATGAAAAACTGTTTTTT. It yields the protein CASSLGPGQGPNEKLFF.

This clonotype was counted ten times or more. The chain carries TRBV28 and TRBJ1-5; 7 nucleotides align to TRBD1. Germline-derived CDR1 and CDR2 are MDHEN and SYDVKM. The CDR3 runs 12 residues. The V gene end was trimmed by 7 bases and the J gene end by 11 bases; junction bases not matched to a gene: 8. In DNA form, the CDR3 reads TGTGCCAGCACCCCAGGGGGGTTAGCCCAGCATTTT. Its translation is CASTPGGLAQHF.

The chain uses TRBV18 and TRBJ2-2; D is possibly TRBD1 or TRBD2 (5 bases each). The CDR3 totals 17 residues. Trimming removed 3 bases from V and 3 bases from J, with 17 bases in between. CDR1 and CDR2 (germline): KGHSH, LQKENI. CDR3 amino acids: CASSPPGAGPYTGELFF. CDR3 bases: TGTGCCAGCTCACCCCCCGGGGCAGGACCGTACACCGGGGAGCTGTTTTTT.

The genes are TRBV10-3 and TRBJ2-1; D possibly corresponds to TRBD2 (6 bases). The CDR3 totals 12 residues. Germline V lookup: CDR1 ENHRY, CDR2 SYGVKD. Trimming left V 10 bases short and J 11 bases short, with 18 bases between. CDR3 sequence: CATNLEEGKQFF. CDR3 DNA: TGTGCCACCAACCTGGAGGAGGGGAAGCAGTTCTTC.

The chain recombines TRBV4-3 with TRBJ2-3; 7 bases line up with TRBD2. The germline V gene encodes CDR1 LGHNA and CDR2 YSLEER. This CDR3 is 15 amino acids long. V lost 0 bases, J lost 3 bases, and 3 bases stayed unmatched. The CDR3 here is CASSQEVAGTDTQYF. CDR3 bases: TGCGCCAGCAGCCAAGAAGTAGCGGGTACAGATACGCAGTATTTT.

The gene calls are TRBV12-3 or TRBV12-4 and TRBJ2-7; 10 positions agree with TRBD1. The V and J ends lost 6 bases and 3 bases, in that order; junction bases with no gene match: 5. The CDR3 is made up of 14 amino acids. CDR3 amino acids: CASRGRDRGYEQYF. CDR3 nucleotide sequence: TGTGCCAGCAGGGGCCGGGACAGGGGCTACGAGCAGTACTTC.

The rearrangement links TRBV5-1 to TRBJ2-2, with 11 bases aligning to TRBD2. J gave up 4 bases and V 4 bases, and 12 bases lay outside the gene matches. The CDR3 loop spans 18 amino acids. CDR1 and CDR2 (germline): SGHRS, YFSETQ. The CDR3 loop reads CASSPQLTSGSFTGELFF. The CDR3 DNA sequence: TGCGCCAGCAGCCCACAACTTACTAGCGGGAGCTTCACCGGGGAGCTGTTTTTT.

Of note for this clonotype: A much larger clonotype is one base distant, so this may be a read error. The chain is built from TRBV7-2 and TRBJ1-3; 7 bases agree with TRBD1. The length of the CDR3 is 15 residues. Germline loops: CDR1 SGHTA, CDR2 FQGNSA. Trimming took 3 bases from V and 3 from J; bases not matched to a gene: 5. Here the CDR3 reads CASSFGTAYGNTIYF. CDR3 in DNA: TGTGCCAGCAGCTTCGGGACAGCCTATGGAAACACCATATATTTT.

V usage is TRBV2 and J usage is TRBJ1-3; TRBD1 agrees at 8 bases. Losses at the gene ends were 6 bases for V and 4 bases for J; bases not matched to a gene: 5. Germline V lookup: CDR1 SNHLY, CDR2 FYNNEI. This CDR3 is 14 amino acids long. The CDR3 DNA is TGTGCCAGCAGAACAGGGGGGGACGGAAACACCATATATTTT. This translates into CASRTGGDGNTIYF. Together with reference TRBV2 and TRBJ1-3, the CDR3 gives the full variable domain: EPEVTQTPSHQVTQMGQEVILRCVPISNHLYFYWYRQILGQKVEFLVSFYNNEISEKSEIFDDQFSVERPDGSNFTLKIRSTKLEDSAMYFCASRTGGDGNTIYFGEGSWLTVV.

The CDR3 DNA sequence: TGTGCCAGCAGTATCCTTTTACAGGGGCCCCAGCATTTT. Translated: CASSILLQGPQHF. The chain recombines TRBV27 with TRBJ1-5, with D maybe TRBD1 (6 bases). Germline CDR1 reads MNHEY; CDR2 reads SMNVEV (reference sequence). Trimming shortened V by 5 bases and J by 9 bases, and 14 bases separated the two germline ends. The CDR3 has 13 amino acids.

This clonotype has ten or more counts. The CDR3 loop is CASSFETGGRGYGYTF. Here the CDR3 DNA reads TGTGCCAGCAGCTTTGAGACAGGGGGAAGGGGTTATGGCTACACCTTC. The V call is TRBV7-9, the J call TRBJ1-2; 9 bases match TRBD1. V was pared by 3 bases and J by 5 bases, with 10 bases of the junction left unmatched. Germline V gene sequence: CDR1 SEHNR, CDR2 FQNEAQ (reference sequence). The CDR3 totals 16 residues.

V is TRBV19 and J is TRBJ1-2; 8 bases are shared with TRBD1. The CDR3 is 13 amino acids. CDR1 and CDR2 from the germline V gene are LNHDA and SQIVND (reference sequence). V shed 2 bases and J 7 bases; nucleotides not matched to a gene: 3. This chain's CDR3 is CASSIQGARGYTF. The CDR3 DNA follows: TGTGCCAGTAGTATACAGGGGGCGCGTGGCTACACCTTC.

This clonotype was recorded a few times. The chain uses TRBV4-1 and TRBJ2-5; 10 bases are a match to TRBD2. After removal of 1 base from V and 5 bases from J, the junction contained 7 bases not matched to a gene. The CDR3 spans 16 residues. Germline-derived CDR1 and CDR2 are MGHRA and YSYEKL. In DNA form, the CDR3 reads TGCGCCAGCAGCCAAGGAAGCGGGAGGGCCGGGGAGACCCAGTACTTC. It encodes CASSQGSGRAGETQYF.

The chain is built from TRBV5-1 and TRBJ2-5, with 9 bases aligning to TRBD2. Unmatched junction bases numbered 3, after V lost 2 bases and J lost 4 bases. The CDR3 consists of 14 residues. Germline CDR1 and CDR2: SGHRS and YFSETQ. Here the CDR3 reads CASSLGLASETQYF. Here the CDR3 DNA reads TGCGCCAGCAGCTTAGGACTAGCGTCAGAGACCCAGTACTTC.

This clonotype was counted between two and nine times. The V gene is TRBV6-2 or TRBV6-3, the J gene TRBJ2-7, with D unclear. Germline V gives CDR1 MNHEY, CDR2 SVGEGT. CDR3 length: 14 residues. V dropped 7 bases and J dropped 6 bases, with 19 bases sitting between them. CDR3 sequence (DNA): TGTGCCAGCAACCTTCACTCGGCGCTCGCCGAGCAGTACTTC. Protein product: CASNLHSALAEQYF.

The gene calls are TRBV30 and TRBJ1-1, with no clear D. Trimming shortened V by 1 base and J by 3 bases, and 9 bases separated the two germline ends. The germline gives CDR1 GTSNPN, CDR2 SVGIG (reference sequence). The CDR3 runs to 13 residues. CDR3: CAWSGPVYTEAFF. As DNA, the CDR3 is TGTGCCTGGAGTGGACCGGTTTACACTGAAGCTTTCTTT.

This rearrangement joins TRBV28 to TRBJ1-4; no firm D call. From germline, CDR1 is MDHEN and CDR2 SYDVKM. The ends were cut back, 8 bases at V and 3 bases at J, with 7 bases in the middle. This CDR3 spans 12 amino acids. The CDR3 region has the DNA TGTGCCAGCTTTAGCTCTAATGAAAAACTGTTTTTT. Amino acid sequence: CASFSSNEKLFF.

This clonotype is labeled as large. This chain joins TRBV7-2 and TRBJ1-2; TRBD1 aligns across 7 bases. CDR3 size: 13 residues. Trimming at V came to 3 bases and at J to 14 bases, leaving 12 bases not matched to a gene. Germline V gives CDR1 SGHTA, CDR2 FQGNSA. CDR3 protein: CASSFRTGRLMTF. The CDR3 nucleotides are TGTGCCAGCAGCTTCCGGACAGGTCGTTTGATGACCTTC.

This clonotype occurred a few times. The V and J genes are TRBV12-3 or TRBV12-4 and TRBJ2-7; the match to TRBD2 covers 11 bases. V lost 0 bases and J lost 2; bases outside the gene matches: 0. The CDR3 contains 15 residues. CDR3 amino acids: CASSLAGLAAYEQYF. For the CDR3, the DNA is TGTGCCAGCAGTTTAGCGGGACTAGCGGCCTACGAGCAGTACTTC.